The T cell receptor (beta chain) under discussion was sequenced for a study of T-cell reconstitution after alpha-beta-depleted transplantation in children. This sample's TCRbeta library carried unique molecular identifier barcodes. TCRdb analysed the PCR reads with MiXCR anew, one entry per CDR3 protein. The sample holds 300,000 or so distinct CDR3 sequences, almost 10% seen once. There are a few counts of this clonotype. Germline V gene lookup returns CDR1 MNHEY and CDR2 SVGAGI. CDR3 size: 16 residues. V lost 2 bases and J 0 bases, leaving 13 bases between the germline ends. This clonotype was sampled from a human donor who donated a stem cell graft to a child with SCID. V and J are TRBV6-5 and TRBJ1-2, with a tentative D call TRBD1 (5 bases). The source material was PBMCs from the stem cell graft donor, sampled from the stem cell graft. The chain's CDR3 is CASSYGRETANYGYTF. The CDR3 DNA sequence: TGTGCCAGCAGTTACGGCAGGGAGACCGCTAACTATGGCTACACCTTC.